Below are 27 T cell receptor beta chains sequenced from a single sample in a study of glioma-infiltrating T cells. Amplification of TCR alpha and beta CDR3 regions from RNA used iRepertoire nested multiplex PCR. TCRdb re-analysed the multiplex PCR reads in MiXCR, keeping a single row per CDR3 protein. The sample holds 300,000 to 450,000 distinct CDR3 sequences, less than 50% seen once. The specimen was glioma tissue, nonneoplastic brain tissue, or PBMCs (not recorded which). These receptor sequences come from a human donor with low-grade glioma or glioblastoma, undergoing nonglioma brain surgery, or in good health (not recorded which).

This clonotype came up a few times. The chain is built from TRBV7-2 and TRBJ2-7; TRBD2 is a possible D gene (5 bases). Trimming took off 4 bases at V and 2 bases at J, with 15 bases between the two ends. The germline V gene has CDR1 SGHTA and CDR2 FQGNSA. There are 15 residues in the CDR3. This CDR3 reads CASSYGIALTYEQYF. The CDR3 DNA sequence: TGTGCCAGCAGCTACGGGATTGCGCTGACCTACGAGCAGTACTTC. The complete variable domain, with remaining parts taken from reference TRBV7-2 and TRBJ2-7, reads GAGVSQSPSNKVTEKGKDVELRCDPISGHTALYWYRQSLGQGLEFLIYFQGNSAPDKSGLPSDRFSAERTGGSVSTLTIQRTQQEDSAVYLCASSYGIALTYEQYFGPGTRLTVT.

The chain has TRBV4-2 and TRBJ2-7; TRBD1 matches 11 bases. CDR1 is LGHNA, CDR2 YNFKEQ, per germline. V trimming: 7 bases; J trimming: 3 bases; junction bases outside the gene matches: 5. The CDR3 has 14 residues. This CDR3 reads CASTPGTGGYEQYF. The CDR3 bases are TGTGCCAGCACACCCGGGACAGGGGGCTACGAGCAGTACTTC.

This clonotype was observed many times. The chain has TRBV20-1 and TRBJ1-1, with D maybe TRBD1 (5 bases). This CDR3 has 13 amino acids. The germline CDR1 and CDR2 sequences are DFQATT and SNEGSKA (reference sequence). The V and J ends lost 3 bases and 1 base respectively, with 9 bases between them. Written as DNA, the CDR3 is TGCAGTGCTAGGAGGGACCCGAACACTGAAGCTTTCTTT. It translates to CSARRDPNTEAFF.

Comments on this clonotype: Since a much larger clone is just one base distant, this may be a read error. J is TRBJ2-1 and V is TRBV28; D remains ambiguous. The V and J ends lost 5 bases and 7 bases respectively, with 9 bases between them. CDR1 MDHEN and CDR2 SYDVKM come from the germline V gene. The CDR3 consists of 12 residues. CDR3 sequence reads: CASSLHKNEQFF. The CDR3 bases are TGTGCCAGCAGTCTTCATAAGAATGAGCAGTTCTTC.

The chain couples TRBV3-1 to TRBJ2-2; TRBD2 might be the D (5 bases). The CDR3 is 16 amino acids. V lost 4 bases and J lost 3, with 15 bases in between. Germline assignment: CDR1 LGHDT and CDR2 YNNKEL (reference sequence). The CDR3 DNA follows: TGTGCCAGCAGCCCCCCAGGTAGCGAGGACACCGGGGAGCTGTTTTTT. This codes for CASSPPGSEDTGELFF.

This clonotype was observed a handful of times. The J gene is TRBJ1-2, the V gene TRBV6-1; 7 bases are shared with TRBD1. From germline, CDR1 is MNHNS and CDR2 SASEGT. V lost 5 bases, J lost 1 base, and 19 bases stayed unmatched. The CDR3 totals 19 residues. In DNA form, the CDR3 reads TGTGCCAGCAGTCATACCAGACAGGGAGTAGCCGGACTTAACTATGGCTACACCTTC. Residues: CASSHTRQGVAGLNYGYTF.

The chain joins TRBV20-1 to TRBJ2-4, with D perhaps being TRBD1 or TRBD2 (5 bases each). This CDR3 has 16 residues. The V and J ends lost 4 bases and 3 bases respectively, with 19 bases between them. Germline values: CDR1 DFQATT, CDR2 SNEGSKA (reference sequence). CDR3 in amino acids: CSATNWDRADKNIQYF. The CDR3 DNA reads as TGCAGTGCTACTAACTGGGACCGGGCGGACAAAAACATTCAGTACTTC.

This clonotype was seen a few times. The chain couples TRBV20-1 to TRBJ1-1, with D unclear. The CDR3 has 12 amino acids. Trimming pared 7 bases from V and 0 bases from J, leaving 9 bases between. Germline V gene data show CDR1 as DFQATT and CDR2 as SNEGSKA (reference sequence). CDR3 protein: CSVTTMNTEAFF. The DNA for the CDR3 is TGCAGTGTTACTACGATGAACACTGAAGCTTTCTTT.

The chain links TRBV28 to TRBJ1-4; unclear D gene. Germline V gives CDR1 MDHEN, CDR2 SYDVKM. This CDR3 is built from 15 residues. Trimming pared 7 bases from V and 0 bases from J, leaving 12 bases between. CDR3 sequence: CASTETGATNEKLFF. The CDR3 region has the DNA TGTGCCAGCACCGAAACCGGGGCAACTAATGAAAAACTGTTTTTT.

The V call is TRBV20-1, the J call TRBJ1-4, with D tentatively TRBD1 (5 bases). Germline V gene lookup returns CDR1 DFQATT and CDR2 SNEGSKA (reference sequence). The V and J ends lost 6 bases and 4 bases respectively, with 15 bases between them. CDR3 size: 14 residues. CDR3 amino acids: CSASRGPLNEKLFF. The DNA for the CDR3 is TGCAGTGCCAGCCGGGGACCGCTTAATGAAAAACTGTTTTTT.

This clonotype has just a few counts. V is TRBV6-5 and J is TRBJ2-5; 12 bases match TRBD2. Germline CDR1 MNHEY, CDR2 SVGAGI. The junction had 6 bases not matched to a gene; V was cut back by 0 bases and J by 7 bases. The CDR3 consists of 16 residues. The CDR3 protein is CASSYSRLAGDGTQYF. CDR3 DNA sequence: TGTGCCAGCAGTTACTCGAGACTAGCGGGGGACGGGACCCAGTACTTC.

In the case of this clonotype: One base away lies a much larger clone, so this may be a sequencing read error. V usage is TRBV7-3 and J usage is TRBJ1-1; D gene unclear. CDR3 size: 15 residues. The V and J ends lost 6 bases and 7 bases respectively, with 21 bases between them. The germline CDR1 and CDR2 sequences are SGHTA and FQGTGA. CDR3 sequence: CASSYWEGLSNEAFF. CDR3 DNA sequence: TGTGCCAGCAGTTACTGGGAGGGTTTGAGCAATGAAGCTTTCTTT.

With respect to this clonotype: Since a much larger clone is just one base distant, this may be a read error. The chain carries TRBV15 and TRBJ2-7, with 7 bases lining up with TRBD1. The CDR3 extends over 16 amino acids. Germline CDR1 reads LNHNV; CDR2 reads YYDKDF (reference sequence). Here the CDR3 reads CTTSRTTLTGSYEQYF. CDR3 in DNA: TGTACCACCAGCAGGACCACCCTGACAGGGAGCTACGAGCAGTACTTC.

The table lists this clonotype with many counts. The V gene is TRBV6-1, the J gene TRBJ1-5; 9 nucleotides match TRBD1. CDR3 length equals 14 residues. Trimming at V came to 5 bases and at J to 3 bases, leaving 2 bases not matched to a gene. Germline values: CDR1 MNHNS, CDR2 SASEGT. The chain's CDR3 is CASSRDRVNQPQHF. In DNA form, the CDR3 reads TGTGCCAGCAGTCGGGACAGGGTCAATCAGCCCCAGCATTTT.

This chain connects TRBV12-3 or TRBV12-4 to TRBJ2-5; TRBD2 matches at 10 bases. This CDR3 region has 14 residues. The junction had 7 bases not matched to a gene; V was cut back by 5 bases and J by 7 bases. The CDR3 loop is CASSRGGTSVTQYF. CDR3 nucleotides: TGTGCCAGCAGTCGTGGTGGGACTAGCGTGACCCAGTACTTC.

The chain recombines TRBV29-1 with TRBJ2-3; D not certain. V was trimmed by 3 bases and J by 6 bases, leaving 10 bases between them. The CDR3 is 12 residues long. Germline V gene sequence: CDR1 SQVTM, CDR2 ANQGSEA. This CDR3 is CSVDAAPDTQYF. The DNA for the CDR3 is TGCAGCGTTGATGCAGCCCCGGATACGCAGTATTTT.

V is TRBV12-3 or TRBV12-4 and J is TRBJ2-2, with 13 bases identical to TRBD2. The CDR3 runs 15 residues. V lost 5 bases, J lost 5 bases, and 2 bases stayed unmatched. This chain's CDR3 is CASSQTSGRTGELFF. The DNA for the CDR3 is TGTGCCAGCAGTCAGACTAGCGGGAGGACCGGGGAGCTGTTTTTT.

As to this clonotype: A much larger clonotype is one base distant, so this may be a read error. Without the conserved terminal phenylalanine or tryptophan, this CDR3 likely stems from a read error. The rearrangement uses TRBV27 and TRBJ1-1; D perhaps matches TRBD1 (6 bases). The CDR3 loop spans 14 amino acids. Deletions cut 6 bases from V and 5 bases from J, with 16 bases between. Germline CDR1 is MNHEY and CDR2 is SMNVEV (reference sequence). Written as DNA, the CDR3 is TGTGCCAGCAGCCCGGACCCAAGGGGGACTGAAGCTTTCCTT. Encoded protein: CASSPDPRGTEAFL.

This clonotype was seen a few times. The chain is built from TRBV20-1 and TRBJ2-7, with D tentatively TRBD2 (5 bases). This CDR3 contains 14 residues. Per the germline V gene, CDR1 is DFQATT and CDR2 is SNEGSKA (reference sequence). Trimming removed 1 base at V and 4 bases at J, with 14 bases between. CDR3 coding DNA: TGCAGTGCTAGAGTTCAGCGTGGAGGATACGAGCAGTACTTC. It translates to CSARVQRGGYEQYF.

About this clonotype itself: The germline gene is not matched at one end of the junction; a read error may be the cause. The chain is built from TRBV7-2 and TRBJ2-1; D gene uncertain. This CDR3 region has 16 residues. Germline V gene sequence: CDR1 SGHTA, CDR2 FQGNSA. CDR3 loop: CASSLPANGPYNEQSF. CDR3 DNA: TGTGCCAGCAGCTTACCGGCGAACGGTCCCTACAATGAGCAGTCCTTC. The variable domain in full, with the rest retrieved from reference TRBV7-2 and TRBJ2-1, is GAGVSQSPSNKVTEKGKDVELRCDPISGHTALYWYRQSLGQGLEFLIYFQGNSAPDKSGLPSDRFSAERTGGSVSTLTIQRTQQEDSAVYLCASSLPANGPYNEQSFGPGTRLTVL.

At least ten counts were recorded for this clonotype. The chain combines TRBV27 with TRBJ1-2; 8 bases fit TRBD1. The V gene's germline CDR1 is MNHEY and CDR2 SMNVEV (reference sequence). J gave up 2 bases and V 5 bases, and 4 bases lay outside the gene matches. This CDR3 region has 14 residues. The CDR3 region has the DNA TGTGCCAGCAGTCCCCGGACAGGGAACTATGGCTACACCTTC. It translates to CASSPRTGNYGYTF.

This sequence joins TRBV20-1 and TRBJ2-1; 12 nucleotides agree with TRBD2. The junction had 10 bases not matched to a gene; V was cut back by 2 bases and J by 8 bases. The germline V gene has CDR1 DFQATT and CDR2 SNEGSKA (reference sequence). The CDR3 spans 16 residues. The CDR3 bases are TGCAGTGCTAGAAACTTACTAGCGGGAGGAACCGATGAGCAGTTCTTC. Its protein product is CSARNLLAGGTDEQFF.

The chain has TRBV7-9 and TRBJ2-2, with D possibly TRBD2 on 5 matching bases. CDR3 length: 14 amino acids. CDR1 and CDR2 from the germline V gene are SEHNR and FQNEAQ (reference sequence). The V gene lost 5 bases and the J gene lost 3 bases, with 10 bases spanning the gap. The DNA for the CDR3 is TGTGCCAGCAGCCAGACTACTTACACCGGGGAGCTGTTTTTT. Amino acid sequence: CASSQTTYTGELFF.

This clonotype was observed a handful of times. This sequence joins TRBV28 and TRBJ2-1; D unresolved. V was clipped by 2 bases and J by 12 bases, with 14 bases between them. Germline V lookup: CDR1 MDHEN, CDR2 SYDVKM. This CDR3 region has 13 residues. The CDR3 is CASSLGSVLRQFF. CDR3 coding DNA: TGTGCCAGCAGTTTAGGCTCTGTATTGCGGCAGTTCTTC.

The V and J genes are TRBV28 and TRBJ2-7, with D possibly TRBD1 on 5 matching bases. V dropped 3 bases and J dropped 0 bases, with 15 bases sitting between them. CDR1 and CDR2 from the germline V gene are MDHEN and SYDVKM. The CDR3 length is 16 residues. CDR3 sequence reads: CASSLGGAGRSYEQYF. The CDR3 DNA reads TGTGCCAGCAGTTTGGGTGGGGCAGGACGCTCCTACGAGCAGTACTTC.

The J gene is TRBJ1-2, the V gene TRBV5-5; D remains ambiguous. CDR1 and CDR2 from the germline V gene are SGHKS and YYEKEE (reference sequence). V shed 0 bases and J shed 8 bases, with 17 bases lying between them. The CDR3 sequence is 15 residues long. CDR3: CASSLGSKWTGGYTF. In DNA form, the CDR3 reads TGTGCCAGCAGCTTGGGTTCTAAGTGGACCGGCGGCTACACCTTC.

The chain links TRBV20-1 to TRBJ2-1; D perhaps matches TRBD2 (5 bases). This CDR3 region has 14 residues. The V end lost 4 bases, the J end lost 3 bases, and 13 bases lay between the germline ends. Germline CDR1 reads DFQATT; CDR2 reads SNEGSKA (reference sequence). This CDR3 reads CSAISSGGYNEQFF. The CDR3 bases are TGCAGTGCTATTTCCAGCGGAGGCTACAATGAGCAGTTCTTC.